This T cell receptor (beta chain) stems from a study of OX40 agonist ivuxolimab in advanced cancers. Data came from immunoSEQ multiplex PCR; TCRdb stores just in-frame clones and leaves some out. This sample has some 97,000 clones, with approximately 90% found just once. V gave up 0 bases and J gave up 5 bases; unmatched junction bases: 9. This CDR3 has 16 amino acids. Germline lookup yields CDR1 MGHRA and CDR2 YSYEKL. The rearrangement links TRBV4-1 to TRBJ1-2; 7 bases line up with TRBD1. The receptor was isolated from an adult with an advanced solid tumor such as melanoma, head and neck, liver or kidney cancer. The sequencing here drew on CD4+ or CD8+ T cells sorted from blood, taken in a trial of the OX40 agonist ivuxolimab. The chain's CDR3 is CASSQDGKGAGYGYTF. The CDR3 nucleotides read TGCGCCAGCAGCCAAGATGGGAAGGGGGCGGGGTATGGCTACACCTTC.